A single sample is the source of the 7 T cell receptor beta chains below, sequenced in a study of blood T cell repertoires in COVID-19. Repertoires were generated with immunoSEQ multiplex PCR, while TCRdb's copy carries only in-frame clones and drops some. The sample includes more than 200,000 clones, roughly 80% seen only once; the top ten take 4.9%. Sequencing was carried out using peripheral blood. These receptors came from a woman older than 75 with active or convalescent COVID-19.

This chain links TRBV5-4 with TRBJ1-2, with 9 bases matching TRBD1. Looked up from germline, CDR1 is SGHNT and CDR2 is YYREEE (reference sequence). Trimming at V came to 4 bases and at J to 2 bases, leaving 9 bases not matched to a gene. CDR3 length equals 16 residues. CDR3 region: CASSPTTGGANYGYTF. As DNA, the CDR3 is TGTGCCAGCAGCCCAACAACAGGGGGCGCAAACTATGGCTACACCTTC.

The CDR3 bases are TGCGCCAGCAGCTTGGAGGCGGGGGGGCGACCAGATACGCAGTATTTT. As protein: CASSLEAGGRPDTQYF. The chain is built from TRBV5-1 and TRBJ2-3; 9 nucleotides agree with TRBD2. This CDR3 contains 16 residues. With 0 bases clipped from V and 4 bases from J, the junction kept 6 bases outside the gene matches. Germline CDR1 reads SGHRS; CDR2 reads YFSETQ.

The V and J genes are TRBV3-1 (or the pseudogene TRBV3-2) and TRBJ2-7; 9 bases are shared with TRBD1. The CDR3 has 14 amino acids. Losses at the gene ends were 5 bases for V and 2 bases for J; bases not matched to a gene: 4. Per the germline V gene, CDR1 is LGHDT and CDR2 is YNNKEL (reference sequence). The CDR3 DNA reads TGTGCCAGCAGCGGGCGGGACAGGGCCTACGAGCAGTACTTC. Translated: CASSGRDRAYEQYF.

The chain is built from TRBV18 and TRBJ1-2; D not resolved. V dropped 2 bases and J dropped 6 bases, with 10 bases sitting between them. CDR3 size: 13 residues. CDR1 KGHSH and CDR2 LQKENI come from the germline V gene. The CDR3 DNA reads as TGTGCCAGCTCACCAACGCCTCGGGATGGCTACACCTTC. Translation gives CASSPTPRDGYTF.

There are a few counts of this clone. V gene TRBV6-5 combines with J gene TRBJ2-5; D gene unclear. V lost 0 bases and J 1 base, leaving 12 bases between the germline ends. The CDR3 is made up of 16 amino acids. Germline assignment: CDR1 MNHEY and CDR2 SVGAGI. The DNA of the CDR3 is TGTGCCAGCAGTTACTCGAGCCAACCTCTCCAAGAGACCCAGTACTTC. Residues: CASSYSSQPLQETQYF.

The chain uses TRBV29-1 and TRBJ2-7; TRBD2 is a possible D gene (7 bases). The CDR3 loop spans 15 amino acids. V was shortened by 1 base and J by 3 bases, with 16 bases between the two germline ends. Germline V lookup: CDR1 SQVTM, CDR2 ANQGSEA. CDR3 residues: CSVEGGRGSNYEQYF. The CDR3 region has the DNA TGCAGCGTTGAAGGGGGGAGGGGGTCAAACTACGAGCAGTACTTC.

The chain carries TRBV27 and TRBJ2-7; TRBD1 matches 8 bases. Germline CDR1 MNHEY, CDR2 SMNVEV (reference sequence). J gave up 0 bases and V 8 bases, and 9 bases lay outside the gene matches. The CDR3 consists of 15 residues. The CDR3 DNA reads TGTGCCAGCCGCCGGACAGGGACAGGCTCCTACGAGCAGTACTTC. It encodes CASRRTGTGSYEQYF.